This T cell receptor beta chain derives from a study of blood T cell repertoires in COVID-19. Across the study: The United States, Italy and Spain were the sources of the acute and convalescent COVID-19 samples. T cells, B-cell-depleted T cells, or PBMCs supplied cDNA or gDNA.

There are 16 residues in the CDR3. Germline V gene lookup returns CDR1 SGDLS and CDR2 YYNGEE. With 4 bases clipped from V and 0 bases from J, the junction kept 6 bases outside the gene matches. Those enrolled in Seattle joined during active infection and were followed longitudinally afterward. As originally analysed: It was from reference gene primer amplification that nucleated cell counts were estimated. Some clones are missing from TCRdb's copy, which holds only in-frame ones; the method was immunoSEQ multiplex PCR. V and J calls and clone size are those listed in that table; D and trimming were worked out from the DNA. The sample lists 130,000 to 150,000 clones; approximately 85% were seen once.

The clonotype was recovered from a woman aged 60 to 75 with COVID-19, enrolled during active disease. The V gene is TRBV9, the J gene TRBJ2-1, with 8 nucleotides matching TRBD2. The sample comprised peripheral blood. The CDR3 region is CASSTTGGSSYNEQFF. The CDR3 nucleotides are TGTGCCAGCAGCACAACGGGGGGGAGCTCCTACAATGAGCAGTTCTTC.